This TCR beta chain was observed in a study of blood T cells in healthy people across ages. Together with a sample-barcoded 5' primer, a J-beta primer mix was included in a second PCR lasting about 7 to 11 cycles. TCRdb called the 5' RACE reads again in MiXCR, with one record for every CDR3 protein. This sample has 550,000 to 750,000 distinct CDR3 sequences, with around 20% found just once. Each donor had around 9.8 milliliters of peripheral blood drawn. Study-level results: The percentage of naive T cells correlated strongly with TCR beta diversity. Long-lived and aged donors differed, with more naive CD4+ cells and higher diversity in the long-lived.

With respect to this clonotype: Its antigen is not known.

V lost 5 bases, J lost 4 bases, and 8 bases stayed unmatched. Germline assignment: CDR1 SEHNR and CDR2 FQNEAQ (reference sequence). This CDR3 has 15 residues. V and J are TRBV7-9 and TRBJ2-7; 10 positions match TRBD2. The sequencing input was blood. The receptor comes from a man between 70 and 80 years old in good health. The CDR3: CASSHPGLASYEQYF. The CDR3 DNA reads TGTGCCAGCAGCCATCCGGGACTAGCGAGTTACGAGCAGTACTTC.